The clone carrying this TCR beta chain is a singleton in its sample. Its target is unknown. This sample is part of a study of blood T cells in healthy people across ages. Findings of the study overall: Estimated diversity that came from one million T cells was considered an underestimate. Measured against age, TCR beta diversity per million T cells decreased in a roughly linear manner.

The CDR3 runs to 14 residues. Germline CDR1 MNHEY, CDR2 SVGAGI. V dropped 6 bases and J dropped 1 base, with 12 bases sitting between them. A second about 6 to 11 cycle PCR used barcoded and J-beta primers. Through a template-switch adaptor with 12 random nucleotides, each cDNA molecule received a tag. TCRdb fed the 5' RACE reads into MiXCR, producing one record per CDR3 protein. The top ten hold 30% to 40% of the sample, which has approximately 600,000 distinct CDR3 sequences, 45% to 65% seen once. The sequencing sample was made of blood. This clonotype originated in a man aged 55 to 70 in good health. The V gene is TRBV6-5, the J gene TRBJ1-1; D unresolved. CDR3 DNA sequence: TGTGCCAGCAGGAAATCCCGGCAGAACACTGAAGCTTTCTTT. Its protein product is CASRKSRQNTEAFF.